The 6 T cell receptor beta chains presented below share a single source sample, sequenced in a study of Tregs in tolerant kidney transplant recipients. Sequencing was performed with immunoSEQ multiplex PCR; in TCRdb, only in-frame clones are kept and a portion is missing. Found here are approximately 30,000 clones; the top ten clones hold approximately 15%. The source was CD8+ T cells from blood, collected before the transplant. The receptors here all came from a human donor who received a combined kidney and bone marrow transplant.

Note on this clone: From the germline J gene comes the end of the CDR3, since the read stops 3 residues before it. The gene calls are TRBV7-9 and TRBJ1-1; tentatively, D is TRBD1 (5 bases). Trimming shortened V by 8 bases and J by 3 bases, and 10 bases separated the two germline ends. The CDR3 is 12 residues long. Germline assignment: CDR1 SEHNR and CDR2 FQNEAQ (reference sequence). The CDR3: CASQTVHTEAFF. CDR3 DNA, as far as it was read: TGTGCCAGCCAGACAGTTCACACTGAA.

About this clone itself: The sequenced fragment ends 3 residues before the CDR3 boundary, so the rest is inferred from the germline J gene. The chain couples TRBV30 to TRBJ2-1; 12 bases align to TRBD2. Trimming cost V 4 bases and J 8 bases; bases outside gene matches: 9. This CDR3 spans 15 amino acids. Looked up from germline, CDR1 is GTSNPN and CDR2 is SVGIG (reference sequence). This CDR3 reads CAWTSGRVYLDEQFF. The part of the CDR3 DNA that was read is TGTGCCTGGACTAGCGGGAGGGTATATCTCGATGAG.

On this clone: Read sequence stops 3 residues before the CDR3 end, and the germline J gene provides the missing end. V gene TRBV19 combines with J gene TRBJ2-2; TRBD2 matches 9 bases. The germline V gene has CDR1 LNHDA and CDR2 SQIVND (reference sequence). CDR3 size: 14 residues. V lost 3 bases, J lost 6 bases, and 2 bases stayed unmatched. CDR3: CASSISGSSGELFF. The sequenced CDR3 bases are TGTGCCAGTAGTATTAGCGGGAGTTCCGGGGAG.

In the case of this clone: The CDR3 extends 3 residues past the end of the read, so its final part is completed from the germline J gene. J is TRBJ2-7 and V is TRBV19, with TRBD1 matching over 12 bases. The V and J ends lost 6 bases and 4 bases, in that order; junction bases with no gene match: 7. Looked up from germline, CDR1 is LNHDA and CDR2 is SQIVND (reference sequence). This CDR3 contains 15 residues. The CDR3: CASSAGTGGLYEQYF. The part of the CDR3 DNA that was read is TGTGCCAGTAGCGCCGGGACAGGGGGCCTTTACGAG.

On this clone itself: The read stops 3 residues short of the end of the CDR3; the missing end is completed from the germline J gene. The chain recombines TRBV20-1 with TRBJ2-1; TRBD2 is a possible D gene (6 bases). Germline lookup yields CDR1 DFQATT and CDR2 SNEGSKA (reference sequence). The CDR3 runs to 14 residues. V gave up 5 bases and J gave up 8 bases, with 19 bases separating them. CDR3 sequence reads: CSASLSRGGDEQFF. The DNA read from the CDR3 is TGCAGTGCTTCACTATCTCGAGGAGGGGATGAG.

Concerning this clone: The DNA ends 3 residues before the CDR3 does, and the rest of the CDR3 is filled in from the germline J gene. The gene calls are TRBV5-4 and TRBJ1-2, with 8 bases fitting TRBD1. Trimming removed 9 bases from V and 5 bases from J; junction bases left unmatched: 6. The CDR3 sequence is 12 residues long. Germline CDR1 reads SGHNT; CDR2 reads YYREEE (reference sequence). The sequenced CDR3 bases are TGTGCCATCCCGGACAGGGAGTATGGC. Residues: CAIPDREYG. The full CDR3 protein reads CAIPDREYGYTF.